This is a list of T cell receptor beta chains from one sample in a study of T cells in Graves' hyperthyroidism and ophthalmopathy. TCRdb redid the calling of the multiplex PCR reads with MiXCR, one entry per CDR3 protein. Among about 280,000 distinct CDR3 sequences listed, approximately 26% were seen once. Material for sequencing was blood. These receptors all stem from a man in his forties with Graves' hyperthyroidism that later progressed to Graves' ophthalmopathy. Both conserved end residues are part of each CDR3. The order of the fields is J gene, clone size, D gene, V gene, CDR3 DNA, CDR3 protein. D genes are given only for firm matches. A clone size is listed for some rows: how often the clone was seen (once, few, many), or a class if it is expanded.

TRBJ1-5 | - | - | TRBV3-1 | TGTGCCAGCAGCCTAACGCCTAATCAGCCCCAGCATTTT | CASSLTPNQPQHF
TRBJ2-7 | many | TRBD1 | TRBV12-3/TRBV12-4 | TGTGCCAGCAGTCCGATGACAGGGGTCGCCGAGCAGTACTTC | CASSPMTGVAEQYF
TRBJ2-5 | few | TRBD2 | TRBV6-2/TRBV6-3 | TGTGCCAGCAGTTACGGGGGACTAGCGGGACGTGGAGAGACCCAGTACTTC | CASSYGGLAGRGETQYF
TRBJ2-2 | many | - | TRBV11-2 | TGTGCCAGCAGCTTAGATCCTGGAAACGGGGAGCTGTTTTTT | CASSLDPGNGELFF
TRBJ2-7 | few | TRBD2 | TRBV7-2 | TGTGCCAGCAGCTTAGCGCTCGGGAGGGCTTACGAGCAGTACTTC | CASSLALGRAYEQYF
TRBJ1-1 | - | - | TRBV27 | TGTGCCAGCAGTCCGCACAGTGGGGGGGCGGACACTGAAGCTTTCTTT | CASSPHSGGADTEAFF
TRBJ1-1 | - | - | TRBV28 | TGTGCCAGCAGTCTCTTGACCTTTATGAACACTGAAGCTTTCTTT | CASSLLTFMNTEAFF
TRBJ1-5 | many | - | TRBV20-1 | TGCAGTGCTAATCGGGACCTTTATAGCAATCAGCCCCAGCATTTT | CSANRDLYSNQPQHF
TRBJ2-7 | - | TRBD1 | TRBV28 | TGTGCCAGCAGAGAGGGACAGGGTCTCTACGAGCAGTACTTC | CASREGQGLYEQYF
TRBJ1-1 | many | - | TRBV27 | TGTGCCAGCAAGGCCCTAGGAGATATGGGCACTGAAGCTTTCTTT | CASKALGDMGTEAFF
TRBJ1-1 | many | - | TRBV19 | TGTGCCAGTAGTACCCATCCTTCCAGGGATTACACTGAAGCTTTCTTT | CASSTHPSRDYTEAFF
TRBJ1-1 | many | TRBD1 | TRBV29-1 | TGCAGCGTTGGCCCCCAGGGGGCCACTGAAGCTTTCTTT | CSVGPQGATEAFF
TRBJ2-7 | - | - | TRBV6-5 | TGTGCCAGCAGTTACGGGAGTGGACCCTACGAGCAGTACTTC | CASSYGSGPYEQYF
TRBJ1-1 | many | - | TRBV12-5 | TGTGCTAGTGGTTTACAGGGGAACACTGAAGCTTTCTTT | CASGLQGNTEAFF
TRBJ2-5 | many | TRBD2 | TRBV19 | TGTGCCAGTAGGGCTAGCGGGAGGGAGACCCAGTACTTC | CASRASGRETQYF
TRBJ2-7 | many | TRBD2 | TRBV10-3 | TGTGCCACCGACGAACGTAGCGGGTACTCCTACGAGCAGTACTTC | CATDERSGYSYEQYF
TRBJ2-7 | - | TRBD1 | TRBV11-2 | TGTGCCAGCAGCTTACGGGTCGGGACAGCCCTTTTAAGGTACGAGCAGTACTTC | CASSLRVGTALLRYEQYF
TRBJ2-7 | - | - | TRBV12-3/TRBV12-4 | TGTGCCAGCAGCCGGTCTGTAGGCGAGCAGTACTTC | CASSRSVGEQYF
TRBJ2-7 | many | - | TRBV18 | TGTGCCAGCTCACCACGTGCTGTAACAGTATACGAGCAGTACTTC | CASSPRAVTVYEQYF
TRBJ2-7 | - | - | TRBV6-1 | TGTGCCAGCAGTGAAGTCGTCAGGAGCTCCTACGAGCAGTACTTC | CASSEVVRSSYEQYF
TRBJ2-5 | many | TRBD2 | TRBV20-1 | TGCAGTGCTAATAGCGGGGGTGAAGAGACCCAGTACTTC | CSANSGGEETQYF
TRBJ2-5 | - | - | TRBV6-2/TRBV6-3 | TGTGCCAGCAGTCGAGAGCTGGGGGGCCGAGAGACCCAGTACTTC | CASSRELGGRETQYF
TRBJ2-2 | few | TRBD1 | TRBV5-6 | TGTGCCAGCAGCCCCACGGACAGGGGCTACACCGGGGAGCTGTTTTTT | CASSPTDRGYTGELFF
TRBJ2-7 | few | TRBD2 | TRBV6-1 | TGTGCCAGCAGGATCGGACTAGCGGGGTCCTACGAGCAGTACTTC | CASRIGLAGSYEQYF
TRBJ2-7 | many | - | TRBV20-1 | TGCAGTGCCCTACCCAGACGACAGGAACGATCCTACGAGCAGTACTTC | CSALPRRQERSYEQYF
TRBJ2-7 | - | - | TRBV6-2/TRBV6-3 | TGTGCCAGCGGCTGGGGCTCCTACGAGCAGTACTTC | CASGWGSYEQYF
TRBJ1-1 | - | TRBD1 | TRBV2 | TGTGCCAGCACCCGTCCCGGGACAGGGTCTGAAGCTTTCTTT | CASTRPGTGSEAFF
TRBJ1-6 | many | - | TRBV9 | TGTGCCAGCACCAGGGAGGGATCCTATAATTCACCCCTCCACTTT | CASTREGSYNSPLHF
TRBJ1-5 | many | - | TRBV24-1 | TGTGCCACCAGTGTTCAGGGGCAGGCGCCCCAGCATTTT | CATSVQGQAPQHF
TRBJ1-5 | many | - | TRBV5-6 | TGTGCCAGCAGCTTGGGCGCCAGAAGTTTTCAGCCCCAGCATTTT | CASSLGARSFQPQHF
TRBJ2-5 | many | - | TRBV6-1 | TGTGCCAGCAGAGAAACTAGTATCGAGACCCAGTACTTC | CASRETSIETQYF
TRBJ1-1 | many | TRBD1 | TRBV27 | TGTGCCAGTCAGGGGGCGAGGACTGAAGCTTTCTTT | CASQGARTEAFF
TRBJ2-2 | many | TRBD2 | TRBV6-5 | TGTGCCAGCAGAATAGCGGGAGAAAGTTGGACCGGGGAGCTGTTTTTT | CASRIAGESWTGELFF
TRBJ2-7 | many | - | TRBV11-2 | TGTGCCAGCAGCTTAGAGGTTCTGGGGTCCGGGGAGCAGTACTTC | CASSLEVLGSGEQYF
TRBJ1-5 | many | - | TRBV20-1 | TGCAGTGCCTGGGACAGCAATCAGCCCCAGCATTTT | CSAWDSNQPQHF